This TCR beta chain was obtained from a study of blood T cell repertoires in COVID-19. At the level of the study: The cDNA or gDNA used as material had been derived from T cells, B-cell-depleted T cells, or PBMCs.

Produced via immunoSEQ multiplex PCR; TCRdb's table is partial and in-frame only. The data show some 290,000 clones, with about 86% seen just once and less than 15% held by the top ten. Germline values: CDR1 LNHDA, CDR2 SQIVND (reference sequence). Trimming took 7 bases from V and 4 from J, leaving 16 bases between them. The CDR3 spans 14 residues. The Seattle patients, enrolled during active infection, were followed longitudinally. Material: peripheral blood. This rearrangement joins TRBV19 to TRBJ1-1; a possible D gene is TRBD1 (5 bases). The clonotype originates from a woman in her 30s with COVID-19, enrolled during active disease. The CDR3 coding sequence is TGTGCCAGTACCGTCTTGGGGGGGGGCACTGAAGCTTTCTTT. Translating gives CASTVLGGGTEAFF.